This T cell receptor (beta chain) was identified during a study of blood T cells in healthy people across ages. V lost 5 bases to trimming and J lost 1 base; unmatched junction nucleotides: 9. The germline V gene has CDR1 MDHEN and CDR2 SYDVKM. There are 16 residues in the CDR3. A second PCR, run for about 7 to 11 cycles, used a sample-barcoded 5' primer plus a J-beta primer mix. Every cDNA molecule bore a tag from a template-switch adaptor containing 12 random nucleotides. Using its own MiXCR run on the 5' RACE reads, TCRdb lists one record per CDR3 protein. The sample lists fewer than 2,000,000 distinct CDR3 sequences; roughly 32% were seen once.

V gene TRBV28 combines with J gene TRBJ1-2; TRBD1 agrees at 8 bases. This sequence was found in a woman aged 25 to 39 in good health. The sequenced material came from blood. The CDR3 nucleotides read TGTGCCAGCAGTCCACCTCGGACAGGGCTTAACTATGGCTACACCTTC. Its protein is CASSPPRTGLNYGYTF.